These T cell receptor beta chains were read from a single sample in a study of metastatic and nonmetastatic thyroid tumors. TCRdb re-called the PCR reads via MiXCR. The data show roughly 45,000 clones, with about 3.3% seen just once and about 9.7% held by the top ten. Sequencing was carried out using blood. These TCRs come from a female donor with papillary thyroid cancer or a benign thyroid nodule (not recorded which). Some clones in this sample may be carry-over from other donors' samples. Each CDR3 is given with its conserved first and last residue. The D gene is left open where the match is weak. Size is omitted from some rows. Given values are once, few, many or a class for expanded clones.

v_call: TRBV20-1
j_call: TRBJ2-7
clone_size: many
d_call: TRBD2
cdr3_nt: TGCAGTGCTAGAATCTTAGCGGGCGACGACTACGAGCAGTACTTC
cdr3_aa: CSARILAGDDYEQYF

v_call: TRBV2
j_call: TRBJ1-5
clone_size: many
d_call: -
cdr3_nt: TGTGCCAGCAGCCTGAAGGGGAGCAGCAATCAGCCCCAGCATTTT
cdr3_aa: CASSLKGSSNQPQHF

v_call: TRBV27
j_call: TRBJ2-7
clone_size: -
d_call: -
cdr3_nt: TGTGCCAGCAGTTTAGTAGGTGGGCAGGGGTACGAGCAGTACTTC
cdr3_aa: CASSLVGGQGYEQYF

v_call: TRBV27
j_call: TRBJ2-1
clone_size: many
d_call: -
cdr3_nt: TGTGCCAGCAGTTCACAGCCACTTGGAGCGGTTGGACACCGTGGTGAGCAGTTCTTC
cdr3_aa: CASSSQPLGAVGHRGEQFF

v_call: TRBV15
j_call: TRBJ2-1
clone_size: many
d_call: -
cdr3_nt: TGTGCCACCAGCAGCGCTAGCGAGGGGTACAATGAGCAGTTCTTC
cdr3_aa: CATSSASEGYNEQFF

v_call: TRBV5-1
j_call: TRBJ2-3
clone_size: many
d_call: -
cdr3_nt: TGCGCCAGCAGCTTGTCTAGCGAAGCCTGGAGGGGGGATACGCAGTATTTT
cdr3_aa: CASSLSSEAWRGDTQYF

v_call: TRBV6-4
j_call: TRBJ2-3
clone_size: -
d_call: TRBD2
cdr3_nt: TGTGCCAGCAGTGAAGGACTAGCGGGAGATACGCAGTATTTT
cdr3_aa: CASSEGLAGDTQYF

v_call: TRBV12-5
j_call: TRBJ2-1
clone_size: many
d_call: TRBD2
cdr3_nt: TGTGCTAGTGGTCCCTCCCCCCGACTAGCGGGGCTCTCCTACAATGAGCAGTTCTTC
cdr3_aa: CASGPSPRLAGLSYNEQFF

v_call: TRBV28
j_call: TRBJ2-7
clone_size: many
d_call: TRBD2
cdr3_nt: TGTGCCAGCAGTTCCCCGGGGGTAGCGGGCTCCTACGAGCAGTACTTC
cdr3_aa: CASSSPGVAGSYEQYF

v_call: TRBV6-5
j_call: TRBJ2-3
clone_size: few
d_call: TRBD2
cdr3_nt: TGTGCCAGCAGTTTTGCGACTAGCGGGAGAGGGGAAGATACGCAGTATTTT
cdr3_aa: CASSFATSGRGEDTQYF

v_call: TRBV6-2/TRBV6-3
j_call: TRBJ2-3
clone_size: -
d_call: TRBD2
cdr3_nt: TGTGCCAGCAGTGGACTAGCGGGAGGCCCAGATACGCAGTATTTT
cdr3_aa: CASSGLAGGPDTQYF

v_call: TRBV19
j_call: TRBJ1-3
clone_size: few
d_call: -
cdr3_nt: TGTGCCAGTATGGACAGTTCCTCTGGAAACACCATATATTTT
cdr3_aa: CASMDSSSGNTIYF

v_call: TRBV5-8
j_call: TRBJ2-1
clone_size: -
d_call: TRBD2
cdr3_nt: TGTGCCAGCAGCTTTTGGGGACTAGGCTACAATGAGCAGTTCTTC
cdr3_aa: CASSFWGLGYNEQFF

v_call: TRBV3-1
j_call: TRBJ2-7
clone_size: many
d_call: -
cdr3_nt: TGTGCCAGCAGCCCCCGACAGGGAGGCGAGCAGTACTTC
cdr3_aa: CASSPRQGGEQYF

v_call: TRBV6-1
j_call: TRBJ1-6
clone_size: many
d_call: -
cdr3_nt: TGTGCCAGCAACGCAGGGGAAAGTTTCGGTTCACCCCTCCACTTT
cdr3_aa: CASNAGESFGSPLHF

v_call: TRBV20-1
j_call: TRBJ1-2
clone_size: many
d_call: -
cdr3_nt: TGCAGTGCTAGCCCCACCCAGGGTTGGGGCTACACCTTC
cdr3_aa: CSASPTQGWGYTF

v_call: TRBV15
j_call: TRBJ2-3
clone_size: few
d_call: -
cdr3_nt: TGTGCCACCAGCAGAGATCCGAGCTCAGATACGCAGTATTTT
cdr3_aa: CATSRDPSSDTQYF

v_call: TRBV3-1
j_call: TRBJ2-1
clone_size: many
d_call: -
cdr3_nt: TGTGCCAGCAGCCAAGCTTTTTACAATGAGCAGTTCTTC
cdr3_aa: CASSQAFYNEQFF

v_call: TRBV12-3/TRBV12-4
j_call: TRBJ2-7
clone_size: -
d_call: TRBD1
cdr3_nt: TGTGCCAGCAGTCCCCAGGGACAGGTGGGTTACGAGCAGTACTTC
cdr3_aa: CASSPQGQVGYEQYF

v_call: TRBV20-1
j_call: TRBJ1-5
clone_size: medium-sized
d_call: -
cdr3_nt: TGCAGTGCCGACGTTCCGGGGAGCAATCAGCCCCAGCATTTT
cdr3_aa: CSADVPGSNQPQHF

v_call: TRBV6-1
j_call: TRBJ2-7
clone_size: many
d_call: -
cdr3_nt: TGTGCCAGCAGGTTAACCGGGACAAGACCTTACGAGCAGTACTTC
cdr3_aa: CASRLTGTRPYEQYF

v_call: TRBV6-1
j_call: TRBJ1-5
clone_size: many
d_call: TRBD1
cdr3_nt: TGTGCCAGCAATTTCGGGACAGGGGATCAGCCCCAGCATTTT
cdr3_aa: CASNFGTGDQPQHF

v_call: TRBV19
j_call: TRBJ1-1
clone_size: many
d_call: TRBD1
cdr3_nt: TGTGCCAGTAGTACGGGACAGTATGGCACTGAAGCTTTCTTT
cdr3_aa: CASSTGQYGTEAFF

v_call: TRBV28
j_call: TRBJ2-2
clone_size: many
d_call: -
cdr3_nt: TGTGCCAGTGAGGGATCTACCGGGGAGCTGTTTTTT
cdr3_aa: CASEGSTGELFF

v_call: TRBV18
j_call: TRBJ2-7
clone_size: many
d_call: TRBD2
cdr3_nt: TGTGCCAGCTCACCCCCCGGCCCGGGACTAGCGGGATCGAAACGCGACGAGCAGTACTTC
cdr3_aa: CASSPPGPGLAGSKRDEQYF

v_call: TRBV30
j_call: TRBJ1-6
clone_size: few
d_call: TRBD1
cdr3_nt: TGTGCCTGGAGTAGGGACAGTAATTCACCCCTCCACTTT
cdr3_aa: CAWSRDSNSPLHF

v_call: TRBV7-9
j_call: TRBJ2-1
clone_size: few
d_call: -
cdr3_nt: TGTGCCAGTAGCTTCGGCGGTGCCGGTGAGCAGTTCTTC
cdr3_aa: CASSFGGAGEQFF

v_call: TRBV19
j_call: TRBJ1-5
clone_size: many
d_call: -
cdr3_nt: TGTGCCAGTAGTACTACAGGGATACATAGCAATCAGCCCCAGCATTTT
cdr3_aa: CASSTTGIHSNQPQHF

v_call: TRBV10-3
j_call: TRBJ2-1
clone_size: many
d_call: TRBD2
cdr3_nt: TGTGCCATCAGACCACAGACTAGCGGGAGAGGGAATGAGCAGTTCTTC
cdr3_aa: CAIRPQTSGRGNEQFF

v_call: TRBV15
j_call: TRBJ2-3
clone_size: few
d_call: TRBD1
cdr3_nt: TGTGCCACCAGCCCGGGACAGGGGGCTTGGACAGATACGCAGTATTTT
cdr3_aa: CATSPGQGAWTDTQYF

v_call: TRBV12-3/TRBV12-4
j_call: TRBJ2-7
clone_size: few
d_call: -
cdr3_nt: TGTGCCAGCAGTTTATCGCCTAATTACGAGCAGTACTTC
cdr3_aa: CASSLSPNYEQYF

v_call: TRBV9
j_call: TRBJ1-2
clone_size: many
d_call: -
cdr3_nt: TGTGCCAGCAGCCCCTACCAGGGCGGGGGTGGCTACACCTTC
cdr3_aa: CASSPYQGGGGYTF

v_call: TRBV5-1
j_call: TRBJ2-1
clone_size: -
d_call: TRBD2
cdr3_nt: TGCGCCAGCAGCTTGACTAGCGGCCTCTACAATGAGCAGTTCTTC
cdr3_aa: CASSLTSGLYNEQFF

v_call: TRBV12-3/TRBV12-4
j_call: TRBJ1-5
clone_size: many
d_call: TRBD1
cdr3_nt: TGTGCCAGCAGAGGGACAGGGAATCAGCCCCAGCATTTT
cdr3_aa: CASRGTGNQPQHF

v_call: TRBV6-6
j_call: TRBJ2-1
clone_size: medium-sized
d_call: TRBD2
cdr3_nt: TGTGCCAGCAGTTACTTAAGAGCGGGATTTGGCTATAATGAGCAGTTCTTC
cdr3_aa: CASSYLRAGFGYNEQFF

v_call: TRBV5-6
j_call: TRBJ2-5
clone_size: many
d_call: -
cdr3_nt: TGTGCCAGCAGCTCGGCCTACGGGGGAGAGACCCAGTACTTC
cdr3_aa: CASSSAYGGETQYF

v_call: TRBV5-1
j_call: TRBJ2-1
clone_size: medium-sized
d_call: TRBD2
cdr3_nt: TGCGCCAGCAGCGGGGCTAGCGGGAATTACAATGAGCAGTTCTTC
cdr3_aa: CASSGASGNYNEQFF

v_call: TRBV2
j_call: TRBJ2-1
clone_size: many
d_call: -
cdr3_nt: TGTGCCAGCGGGCGCGAAGGGGTGGAGCAGTTCTTC
cdr3_aa: CASGREGVEQFF

v_call: TRBV19
j_call: TRBJ2-1
clone_size: many
d_call: -
cdr3_nt: TGTGCCAGTAGTACCAAGGGACTGCAAGGGAATGAGCAGTTCTTC
cdr3_aa: CASSTKGLQGNEQFF

v_call: TRBV6-1
j_call: TRBJ2-7
clone_size: many
d_call: -
cdr3_nt: TGTGCCAGCAGTTGGGGCCAGGCAGGGTCGTCCGAGCAGTACTTC
cdr3_aa: CASSWGQAGSSEQYF

v_call: TRBV20-1
j_call: TRBJ2-7
clone_size: -
d_call: -
cdr3_nt: TGCAGTACAAGGGGGGGGGACATGACTCATTACGAGCAGTACTTC
cdr3_aa: CSTRGGDMTHYEQYF

v_call: TRBV12-3/TRBV12-4
j_call: TRBJ2-3
clone_size: -
d_call: -
cdr3_nt: TGTGCCAGCAGACAAACAGTCCTCGGGGCATATACGCAGTATTTT
cdr3_aa: CASRQTVLGAYTQYF

v_call: TRBV6-1
j_call: TRBJ2-7
clone_size: few
d_call: -
cdr3_nt: TGTGCCAGCATTGAAGAAGCAGGTTCGTCATACGAGCAGTACTTC
cdr3_aa: CASIEEAGSSYEQYF

v_call: TRBV5-4
j_call: TRBJ2-5
clone_size: few
d_call: TRBD2
cdr3_nt: TGTGCCAGCAGCCCCTCTAGCGGGAGTTTCGAGACCCAGTACTTC
cdr3_aa: CASSPSSGSFETQYF

v_call: TRBV28
j_call: TRBJ2-7
clone_size: many
d_call: TRBD1
cdr3_nt: TGTGCCAGCATAAGGACAGGGCGACCCTACGAGCAGTACTTC
cdr3_aa: CASIRTGRPYEQYF

v_call: TRBV27
j_call: TRBJ2-3
clone_size: -
d_call: -
cdr3_nt: TGTGCCAGCAGTTTCCCGAACGGAAGGTCTAGCGGCACAGATACGCAGTATTTT
cdr3_aa: CASSFPNGRSSGTDTQYF

v_call: TRBV15
j_call: TRBJ2-7
clone_size: medium-sized
d_call: -
cdr3_nt: TGTGCCACCAGCAGAGAGGACGTCCTGACGGGGGAGCAGTACTTC
cdr3_aa: CATSREDVLTGEQYF

v_call: TRBV7-2
j_call: TRBJ1-2
clone_size: -
d_call: -
cdr3_nt: TGTGCCAGCAGCCATGAGACAGTTTCCTATGGCTACACCTTC
cdr3_aa: CASSHETVSYGYTF

v_call: TRBV12-3/TRBV12-4
j_call: TRBJ1-1
clone_size: many
d_call: TRBD1
cdr3_nt: TGTGCCAGCAGTCGGGACAGGGGGCTTACTGAAGCTTTCTTT
cdr3_aa: CASSRDRGLTEAFF

v_call: TRBV6-2/TRBV6-3
j_call: TRBJ2-6
clone_size: many
d_call: TRBD2
cdr3_nt: TGTGCCAGCAGTCGGACTAGCGGGAGTATCGTCAACGTCCTGACTTTC
cdr3_aa: CASSRTSGSIVNVLTF

v_call: TRBV20-1
j_call: TRBJ1-3
clone_size: many
d_call: -
cdr3_nt: TGCAGTGCTAGAGATGGGGCAGGGGAAAACACCATATATTTT
cdr3_aa: CSARDGAGENTIYF

v_call: TRBV28
j_call: TRBJ2-3
clone_size: few
d_call: -
cdr3_nt: TGTGCCAGCAGTTATCAGTCGAGGCGTACGCAGTATTTT
cdr3_aa: CASSYQSRRTQYF

v_call: TRBV20-1
j_call: TRBJ1-5
clone_size: -
d_call: -
cdr3_nt: TGCAGTGCGGGCATGAGCAATCAGCCCCAGCATTTT
cdr3_aa: CSAGMSNQPQHF

v_call: TRBV7-8
j_call: TRBJ2-7
clone_size: many
d_call: -
cdr3_nt: TGTGCCAGCAGCCCTGGGGGAGAAGGCCTCGAGCAGTACTTC
cdr3_aa: CASSPGGEGLEQYF

v_call: TRBV29-1
j_call: TRBJ2-3
clone_size: many
d_call: TRBD1
cdr3_nt: TGCAGCGTTTGGGCGGGACAGGGGACCGATACAGATACGCAGTATTTT
cdr3_aa: CSVWAGQGTDTDTQYF